The 17 T cell receptor beta chains below all came from one sample that was sequenced in a study of glioma-infiltrating T cells. TCR alpha and beta CDR3 regions were amplified from RNA using iRepertoire nested multiplex PCR. MiXCR, applied by TCRdb to the multiplex PCR reads, yields one record per CDR3 protein. The sample includes around 97,000 distinct CDR3 sequences, around 28% of them seen just once. Sequencing was done on a sample of glioma tissue, nonneoplastic brain tissue, or PBMCs (not recorded which). The receptors originated from a human donor with low-grade glioma or glioblastoma, undergoing nonglioma brain surgery, or in good health (not recorded which).

The chain carries TRBV9 and TRBJ1-3; D is perhaps TRBD1 (6 bases). In germline, CDR1 is SGDLS, CDR2 YYNGEE. CDR3 size: 16 residues. Trimming cost V 2 bases and J 0 bases, with 12 bases left between them. The CDR3 bases are TGTGCCAGCAGCGTTGGGACACTCCACTCTGGAAACACCATATATTTT. Encoded protein: CASSVGTLHSGNTIYF.

This clonotype was seen only a few times. The chain couples TRBV28 to TRBJ1-3; D is possibly TRBD1 (5 bases). Germline CDR1 and CDR2: MDHEN and SYDVKM. Trimming stripped 4 bases from V and 0 bases from J, with 13 bases between. The CDR3 runs to 16 residues. The CDR3 region is CASSSTWTISGNTIYF. In DNA form, the CDR3 reads TGTGCCAGCAGTTCCACCTGGACAATCTCTGGAAACACCATATATTTT.

Of note for this clonotype: A clone one base away is much larger, so this may be a read error. The chain is built from TRBV19 and TRBJ2-3; a possible D gene is TRBD2 (6 bases). This CDR3 region has 14 residues. CDR1 is LNHDA, CDR2 SQIVND, per germline (reference sequence). The CDR3 protein is CASSPAGITDTRYF. The CDR3 DNA follows: TGTGCCAGTAGTCCCGCGGGGATCACAGATACGCGGTATTTT.

Ten or more counts support this clonotype. This chain connects TRBV7-9 to TRBJ1-5; D gene ambiguous. CDR1 SEHNR and CDR2 FQNEAQ come from the germline V gene (reference sequence). The V gene lost 0 bases and the J gene lost 7 bases, with 13 bases spanning the gap. The CDR3 totals 15 residues. The CDR3 sequence: CASSLAGSVAQPQHF. CDR3 nucleotides: TGTGCCAGCAGCTTAGCGGGCAGCGTAGCGCAGCCCCAGCATTTT.

With respect to this clonotype: This sequence may be a read error, since a much larger clone differs from it by one base. This chain links TRBV4-2 with TRBJ2-3, with unresolved D. In germline, CDR1 is LGHNA, CDR2 YNFKEQ. There are 13 residues in the CDR3. V lost 4 bases to trimming and J lost 2 bases, with 7 bases between them. CDR3 residues: CASSRIDTDTQYF. CDR3 coding DNA: TGTGCCAGCAGCCGTATTGACACAGATACGCAGTATTTT.

This clonotype was recorded many times. The chain employs TRBV6-6 and TRBJ1-3; maybe TRBD1 (5 bases). The CDR3 is 14 residues long. Germline V gene data show CDR1 as MNHNY and CDR2 as SVGAGI (reference sequence). The V end lost 2 bases, the J end lost 7 bases, and 12 bases lay between the germline ends. The DNA for the CDR3 is TGTGCCAGCAGTTACGGGGGAACCTCGAACACCATATATTTT. Protein product: CASSYGGTSNTIYF.

This clonotype has a count of ten or more. The rearrangement uses TRBV7-2 and TRBJ1-1; 7 nucleotides line up with TRBD1. V lost 5 bases, J lost 4 bases, and 7 bases stayed unmatched. The CDR3 spans 14 residues. Germline V lookup: CDR1 SGHTA, CDR2 FQGNSA. The CDR3 DNA reads as TGTGCCAGCAGCGCAACCGGGACAGCCACTGAAGCTTTCTTT. Its translation: CASSATGTATEAFF.

V and J are TRBV6-4 and TRBJ1-2, with D possibly TRBD1 on 6 matching bases. Trimming pared 4 bases from V and 2 bases from J, leaving 14 bases between. Germline CDR1 is MRHNA and CDR2 is SNTAGT. The CDR3 has 15 residues. CDR3 region: CASSARGGLNYGYTF. CDR3 nucleotide sequence: TGTGCCAGCAGTGCAAGGGGGGGATTAAACTATGGCTACACCTTC.

The chain links TRBV28 to TRBJ1-6; D unclear. Trimming removed 5 bases at V and 5 bases at J, with 19 bases between. The CDR3 consists of 17 residues. The V gene's germline CDR1 is MDHEN and CDR2 SYDVKM. The DNA of the CDR3 is TGTGCCAGCAGTCCCAGCCCGTGGGGAGCGAATAATTCACCCCTCCACTTT. Its protein product is CASSPSPWGANNSPLHF.

This clonotype appeared many times. The chain couples TRBV20-1 to TRBJ1-1; 10 bases align to TRBD1. J gave up 5 bases and V 6 bases, and 6 bases lay outside the gene matches. Germline lookup yields CDR1 DFQATT and CDR2 SNEGSKA (reference sequence). The CDR3 runs 13 residues. CDR3 region: CSARGQGRTEAFF. The CDR3 DNA sequence: TGCAGTGCACGGGGACAGGGGCGGACTGAAGCTTTCTTT.

As regards this clonotype: A much larger clone differs by one base, so this may be a read error. The chain couples TRBV7-3 to TRBJ1-3; D gene ambiguous. The CDR3 is 13 residues long. CDR1 and CDR2 (germline): SGHTA, FQGTGA. CDR3 bases: TGTGCCGGCAGCTTATTCTCTGGAAACACCATATATTTT. Translation gives CAGSLFSGNTIYF.

This clonotype was seen at least ten times. The CDR3 here is CASSQDSRLDKDTQYF. In nucleotides, the CDR3 is TGCGCCAGCAGCCAAGACTCTCGGCTCGACAAAGATACGCAGTATTTT. This chain links TRBV4-3 with TRBJ2-3; the D is unclear. V was cut by 0 bases and J by 5 bases, with 15 bases left in between. The CDR3 covers 16 residues. From germline, CDR1 is LGHNA and CDR2 YSLEER.

A word on this clonotype: One end of the junction is discordant with germline, which a read error may explain. The CDR3 protein is CSSSLGVNTEAFF. DNA for the CDR3: TGCTCCAGCAGCTTAGGGGTGAACACTGAAGCTTTCTTT. The V and J genes are TRBV5-1 and TRBJ1-1; D perhaps matches TRBD1 (5 bases). Germline CDR1 SGHRS, CDR2 YFSETQ. The CDR3 consists of 13 residues.

This clonotype was detected ten times or more. This chain uses TRBV6-2 or TRBV6-3 with TRBJ2-1; D is possibly TRBD2 (5 bases). Germline V gene lookup returns CDR1 MNHEY and CDR2 SVGEGT. Deletions cut 2 bases from V and 5 bases from J, with 13 bases between. The CDR3 consists of 15 residues. The CDR3 region has the DNA TGTGCCAGCAGTTACGAACTAGTTGGGCACAATGAGCAGTTCTTC. Encoded protein: CASSYELVGHNEQFF.

On this clonotype itself: A much more abundant neighbour one base away suggests this may be a read error. This CDR3 is missing its conserved last phenylalanine or tryptophan, likely due to a read error. This chain uses TRBV7-2 with TRBJ2-5; D is uncertain. TRBJ2-7 explains the end of the DNA better; the J call may be wrong. Germline CDR1 SGHTA, CDR2 FQGNSA. The CDR3 covers 14 residues. Written as DNA, the CDR3 is TGTGCCAGCAGCTTAAGATCGACTTCCTACGAGCAGTACCTC. It specifies CASSLRSTSYEQYL.

This clonotype was observed a few times. This chain joins TRBV9 and TRBJ1-5; D gene uncertain. The V end lost 3 bases, the J end lost 1 base, and 11 bases lay between the germline ends. The CDR3 has 15 amino acids. Germline V gives CDR1 SGDLS, CDR2 YYNGEE. The CDR3 region is CASSAGGQSNQPQHF. The CDR3 nucleotides are TGTGCCAGCAGCGCGGGAGGTCAAAGCAATCAGCCCCAGCATTTT.

The DNA for the CDR3 is TGTGCCAGCAGCGGTAAGACAGGCAACACTGAAGCTTTCTTT. Its translation is CASSGKTGNTEAFF. This chain joins TRBV5-4 and TRBJ1-1; perhaps TRBD1 as D (6 bases). This CDR3 spans 14 amino acids. The V gene lost 4 bases and the J gene lost 2 bases, with 12 bases spanning the gap. Germline V CDR1 and CDR2: SGHNT, YYREEE (reference sequence).